This T cell receptor beta chain was sequenced in a study of blood T cell repertoires in COVID-19 (dated by TCRdb to 2018 to 2021). Looking at the study overall: Samples from collaborators originated in the United States, Italy and Spain and spanned both the acute and convalescent phases of COVID-19. The prospective study material was composed of cDNA or gDNA derived from T cells, B-cell-depleted T cells, or PBMCs. Subjects who had been exposed to COVID-19, were actively infected with it, or had recovered from it provided the deeply sampled blood TCRbeta repertoires that made up the dataset. The repertoires were made available in a free public database intended to serve as a resource for research on the immune response to SARS-CoV-2. The samples were drawn from two sources: the first 160 participants of the ongoing ImmuneRACE study, and 1,200 or so subjects contributed by 6 global collaborators. Sample metadata almost always included a de-identified subject ID, COVID-19 status, age in years and sex. Where HLA class I and class II types were available, the types were taken from metadata supplied by the sample provider, not from assay-based typing. What the authors observed across the whole study: How much clinical and demographic metadata was included differed by source and by participant, and the metadata was provided uncurated.

About this clone itself: Its antigen target is currently unknown. Base qualities are not recorded, but no much larger clone differs from it by a single base.

The immunoSEQ Assay, a bias-controlled multiplex PCR, was used to amplify TCRbeta CDR3 regions from genomic DNA. Concerning the study's data processing: The number of nucleated cells in each sample was estimated by amplification of reference gene primers within the assay. To quantify the absolute abundance of each unique TCRbeta CDR3 rearrangement, sequence reads were collapsed and filtered. For each sample, productive Simpson clonality was calculated as the square root of Simpson's diversity index across productive rearrangements. As stored in TCRdb, this immuneACCESS dataset retains in-frame rearrangements with V and J assigned. A fraction of the clones does not appear; measured against another copy, unresolved V genes explain less than half of the discrepancy, and the remainder lacks a known reason. V and J calls and clone size come straight from that table; D and trimming were deduced from the DNA. The sample table lists 180,000 or so clones, around nine tenths of them with a count of one. The ten largest clones represent 3.7% of the sample.

The trim is 7 bases for V and 1 base for J, with a gap of 10 bases between the germline ends. Based on the germline V gene (reference sequence), the CDR1 and CDR2 sequences are LNHDA and SQIVND. From the cysteine up to the phenylalanine, the CDR3 has a length of 13 residues. Just the 39-base CDR3 DNA is kept, in frame starting at base 1. The collaborating institutions used their own protocols to collect whole blood in K2EDTA tubes. For TCRbeta analysis, collaborators shipped samples in one of three forms: frozen whole blood, isolated PBMCs, or DNA extracted from either of those sample types. The chain uses TRBV19 and TRBJ1-1; the D gene is not confidently resolved. Material: peripheral blood. The receptor was isolated from a man aged 18 to 30 with active or convalescent COVID-19. The nucleotides read TGTGCCAGTAATGAGGGCCCGAACACTGAAGCTTTCTTT. It codes for CASNEGPNTEAFF.